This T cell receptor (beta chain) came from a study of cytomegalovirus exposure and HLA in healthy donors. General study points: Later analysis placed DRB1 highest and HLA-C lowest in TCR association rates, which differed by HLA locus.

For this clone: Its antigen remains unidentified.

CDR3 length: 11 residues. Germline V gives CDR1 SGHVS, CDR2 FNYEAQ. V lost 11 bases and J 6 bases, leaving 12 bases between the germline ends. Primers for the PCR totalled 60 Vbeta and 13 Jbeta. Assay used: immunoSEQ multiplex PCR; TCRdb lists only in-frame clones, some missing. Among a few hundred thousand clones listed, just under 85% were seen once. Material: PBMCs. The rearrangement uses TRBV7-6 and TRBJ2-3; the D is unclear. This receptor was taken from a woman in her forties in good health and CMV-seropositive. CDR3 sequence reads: CAFYLRDTQYF. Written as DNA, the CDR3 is TGTGCCTTTTACCTCCGGGATACGCAGTATTTT.